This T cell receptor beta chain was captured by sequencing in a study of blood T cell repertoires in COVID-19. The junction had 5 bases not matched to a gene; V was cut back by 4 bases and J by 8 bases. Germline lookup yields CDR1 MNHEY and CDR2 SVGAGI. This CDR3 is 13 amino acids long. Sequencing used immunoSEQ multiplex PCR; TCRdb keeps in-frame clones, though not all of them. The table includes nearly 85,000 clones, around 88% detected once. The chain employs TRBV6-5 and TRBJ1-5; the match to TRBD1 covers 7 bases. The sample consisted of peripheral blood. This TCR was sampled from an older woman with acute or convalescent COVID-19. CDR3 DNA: TGTGCCAGCAGTTCCAACAGGGGAGAGCCCCAGCATTTT. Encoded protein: CASSSNRGEPQHF.